These T cell receptor beta chains were read from a single sample in a study of blood T cell repertoires in COVID-19. The repertoire was sequenced with immunoSEQ multiplex PCR; TCRdb's copy has only in-frame clones and lacks some. The table lists some 70,000 clones, 75% to 80% of them singletons, with about 6% in the top ten. Material for sequencing was peripheral blood. Receptors originate from a woman aged 60-70 years with acute or convalescent COVID-19. Both conserved end residues are part of each CDR3. Fields, in order: J gene, V gene, D gene, clone size, CDR3 protein, CDR3 DNA. The D gene is left open where the match is weak. Size is stated for part of the rows, as once, few or many counts, or as a class when the clone is expanded.

TRBJ1-2,TRBV11-2,.,few,CASSLDPRGDTSGYTF,TGTGCCAGCAGCTTAGATCCCCGGGGAGATACGAGTGGCTACACCTTC
TRBJ1-5,TRBV30,.,few,CAWSRDNNQPQHF,TGTGCCTGGAGTCGGGACAACAATCAGCCCCAGCATTTT
TRBJ1-2,TRBV5-1,.,.,CASSLISGYGYTF,TGCGCCAGCAGCTTGATTTCGGGGTATGGCTACACCTTC
TRBJ1-4,TRBV10-3,TRBD1,once,CAISVLPGQGVGSEKLFF,TGTGCCATCAGTGTATTACCGGGACAGGGGGTGGGGAGTGAAAAACTGTTTTTT
TRBJ1-1,TRBV2,TRBD1,.,CASSELLQGATEAFF,TGTGCCAGCAGCGAGTTACTACAGGGGGCCACTGAAGCTTTCTTT
TRBJ2-7,TRBV5-8,.,.,CASSTDLYEQYF,TGTGCCAGCAGCACAGACCTCTACGAGCAGTACTTC
TRBJ1-2,TRBV4-1,.,.,CASSQDLLRGYTF,TGCGCCAGCAGCCAAGACCTACTGAGGGGCTACACCTTC
TRBJ2-1,TRBV11-3,.,.,CASSLLGGEDEQFF,TGTGCCAGCAGCTTGCTGGGGGGTGAAGATGAGCAGTTCTTC
TRBJ1-2,TRBV5-4,.,.,CASSLDVGNYGYTF,TGTGCCAGCAGCTTAGACGTCGGGAACTATGGCTACACCTTC
TRBJ2-7,TRBV6-1,.,.,CATSGGRYYEQYF,TGTGCCACCTCCGGGGGGCGGTACTACGAGCAGTACTTC
TRBJ1-2,TRBV2,TRBD1,once,CASSENRGQHYGYTF,TGTGCCAGCAGTGAAAATAGGGGACAGCACTATGGCTACACCTTC
TRBJ2-6,TRBV5-1,.,few,CASSQVPRAISGANVLTF,TGCGCCAGCAGCCAAGTCCCGAGGGCGATTTCTGGGGCCAACGTCCTGACTTTC
TRBJ1-2,TRBV2,.,.,CASSLQGLEGYTF,TGTGCCAGCAGTTTACAGGGTCTAGAAGGCTACACCTTC
TRBJ2-7,TRBV3-1/TRBV3-2,.,.,CASSPTASPFYEQYF,TGTGCCAGCAGCCCGACTGCCTCCCCATTCTACGAGCAGTACTTC
TRBJ2-7,TRBV5-4,.,.,CASNQPGEYEQYF,TGTGCCAGCAACCAGCCGGGGGAATACGAGCAGTACTTC
TRBJ2-5,TRBV7-3,TRBD2,.,CASSLFPGGQETQYF,TGTGCCAGCAGCTTATTCCCGGGGGGGCAAGAGACCCAGTACTTC
TRBJ2-3,TRBV9,TRBD2,.,CASSATSGGRTDTQYF,TGTGCCAGCAGCGCGACTAGCGGGGGACGCACAGATACGCAGTATTTT
TRBJ2-1,TRBV9,.,.,CASSLSLSVYNEQFF,TGTGCCAGCAGCCTTTCCCTATCGGTTTACAATGAGCAGTTCTTC
TRBJ1-5,TRBV19,.,.,CASSMNRDNQPQHF,TGTGCCAGTAGTATGAACAGGGACAATCAGCCCCAGCATTTT
TRBJ2-1,TRBV5-4,TRBD2,.,CASSLKTSGGAIKSGNEQFF,TGTGCCAGCAGCTTGAAGACTAGCGGGGGGGCCATCAAATCGGGCAATGAGCAGTTCTTC
TRBJ1-3,TRBV5-1,.,.,CASSPDGSSGNTIYF,TGCGCCAGCAGCCCAGACGGGAGCTCTGGAAACACCATATATTTT
TRBJ2-7,TRBV6-1,.,.,CASSEGTGRLEQYF,TGTGCCAGCAGTGAAGGCACAGGGAGACTCGAGCAGTACTTC
TRBJ2-2,TRBV11-3,.,.,CASSSYSGEAGELFF,TGTGCCAGCAGCTCCTATTCCGGGGAGGCCGGGGAGCTGTTTTTT
TRBJ1-1,TRBV5-1,TRBD1,.,CASSLVTGATEAFF,TGCGCCAGCAGCTTGGTTACAGGGGCCACTGAAGCTTTCTTT